Below are 8 T cell receptor beta chains sequenced from a single sample in a study of T cells after yellow fever vaccination. Each CDR3 protein is one row after TCRdb ran MiXCR on the 5' RACE reads. The sample gives about 300,000 distinct CDR3 sequences, around 8.6% of which show up once; around 3.5% is in the top ten. This material consisted of CD4+ T cells sorted from PBMCs, taken 5 days after the yellow fever booster vaccination. The receptors were gathered from a man between 18 and 35 years old who received the YFV17D yellow fever vaccine.

This clonotype was observed a few times. The chain employs TRBV3-1 and TRBJ2-7; 7 bases match TRBD1. V shed 2 bases and J 4 bases; nucleotides not matched to a gene: 8. The CDR3 is made up of 15 amino acids. In germline, CDR1 is LGHDT, CDR2 YNNKEL (reference sequence). The CDR3 nucleotides are TGTGCCAGCAGCCAAAAGACAGGGATGTTTTACGAGCAGTACTTC. It translates to CASSQKTGMFYEQYF.

The chain couples TRBV12-3 or TRBV12-4 to TRBJ1-5; D possibly corresponds to TRBD1 (6 bases). V lost 6 bases to trimming and J lost 6 bases, with 12 bases between them. The CDR3 length is 13 residues. As DNA, the CDR3 is TGTGCCAGCAGGCTGACAGGACGTCAGCCCCAGCATTTT. It is translated as CASRLTGRQPQHF.

The chain joins TRBV20-1 to TRBJ1-2; D remains unclear. Germline assignment: CDR1 DFQATT and CDR2 SNEGSKA (reference sequence). The V end was cut by 7 bases, the J end by 4 bases, with 10 bases between. The CDR3 covers 11 residues. In DNA, the CDR3 is TGCAGTGTGCCACTGAGCTATGGCTACACCTTC. Protein: CSVPLSYGYTF.

This clonotype occurred many times. V and J are TRBV10-1 and TRBJ2-3; D unclear. Germline CDR1 reads WNHNN; CDR2 reads SYGVQD (reference sequence). CDR3 length equals 14 residues. V lost 0 bases, J lost 2 bases, and 6 bases lay in between. For the CDR3, the DNA is TGCGCCAGCAGTGAGTCGCCTCCCACAGATACGCAGTATTTT. It encodes CASSESPPTDTQYF.

This clonotype was detected only a few times. This chain connects TRBV7-2 to TRBJ1-2; D is uncertain. Germline V gives CDR1 SGHTA, CDR2 FQGNSA. The ends were cut back, 3 bases at V and 8 bases at J, with 13 bases in the middle. The CDR3 extends over 13 amino acids. The CDR3 sequence is CASSFSSFGGYTF. CDR3 DNA sequence: TGTGCCAGCAGCTTCTCTTCTTTTGGGGGCTACACCTTC.

This clonotype showed up many times. This chain connects TRBV29-1 to TRBJ2-1, with a possible D match to TRBD1 (6 bases). The germline V and J ends were trimmed by 6 bases and 9 bases, with 18 bases remaining between them. Germline V gives CDR1 SQVTM, CDR2 ANQGSEA. This CDR3 is built from 13 residues. The CDR3 DNA reads TGCAGCGTCACCGGGACACAGAGGGGTGAGCAGTTCTTC. The encoded protein is CSVTGTQRGEQFF.

This chain's CDR3 is CATSRGTNTEAFF. As DNA, the CDR3 is TGTGCCACCAGCCGGGGGACGAACACTGAAGCTTTCTTT. The J gene is TRBJ1-1, the V gene TRBV15; D is possibly TRBD1 (5 bases). Germline V gene data show CDR1 as LNHNV and CDR2 as YYDKDF (reference sequence). With 5 bases removed from V and 1 base from J, the gap between germline ends came to 8 bases. CDR3 size: 13 residues.

V and J are TRBV5-1 and TRBJ2-1, with 8 bases identical to TRBD1. Germline V gene lookup returns CDR1 SGHRS and CDR2 YFSETQ. The V segment lost 3 bases and the J segment 7 bases; nucleotides outside the gene matches: 9. CDR3 length equals 15 residues. In DNA, the CDR3 is TGCGCCAGCAGCTGGGGCGGGACAGGAATAAATGAGCAGTTCTTC. Its protein product is CASSWGGTGINEQFF.